This record covers a single T cell receptor beta chain. Its antigen remains unknown. Clones were sequenced by immunoSEQ multiplex PCR, and TCRdb holds only the in-frame ones, with some missing. The sample yields approximately 97,000 clones, nearly 95% seen once. This sample is part of a study of T cells in pancreatic ductal adenocarcinoma. Selected pancreatic ductal adenocarcinoma patients had undergone surgery without neoadjuvant therapy. The study, taken as a whole, reports: Tumors hold more CD45RO+ effector T cells, which may bias toward lower diversity. The resected cohort was biased toward the minority with early-stage disease.

The sample was PBMCs. This TCR derives from a human donor with pancreatic ductal adenocarcinoma.

The CDR3: CASGTSGNQETQYF. In DNA, the CDR3 is TGTGCCAGCGGGACTTCAGGAAACCAAGAGACCCAGTACTTC. This chain uses TRBV19 with TRBJ2-5; D may be TRBD2 (6 bases). With 9 bases removed from V and 0 bases from J, the gap between germline ends came to 14 bases. The length of the CDR3 is 14 residues. The V gene's germline CDR1 is LNHDA and CDR2 SQIVND (reference sequence).